The rows below give T cell receptor beta chains drawn from one sample of a study of T cell responses to AZD1222 COVID-19 vaccine. TCRdb's table, derived via immunoSEQ multiplex PCR, lists solely in-frame clones and lacks some. The data hold over 100,000 clones, with 70% to 90% observed a single time. The sample was peripheral blood, taken on day 0 of AZD1222 vaccination. The receptors stem from an adult in good health. Each CDR3 is given with its conserved first and last residue. The order of the fields is CDR3 protein, J gene, V gene.

CDR3: CASSLGSWSNYGYTF; J: TRBJ1-2; V: TRBV19
CDR3: CASRQGGTGELFF; J: TRBJ2-2; V: TRBV28
CDR3: CASSWSGQNEKLFF; J: TRBJ1-4; V: TRBV7-8
CDR3: CASSPRTDISYEQYF; J: TRBJ2-7; V: TRBV13
CDR3: CASRRLTGVANQPQHF; J: TRBJ1-5; V: TRBV19
CDR3: CASSEGPVMEGAPIAFF; J: TRBJ1-1; V: TRBV9
CDR3: CASSIGALSGANVLTF; J: TRBJ2-6; V: TRBV19
CDR3: CASSPNDLRAFMNTEAFF; J: TRBJ1-1; V: TRBV18
CDR3: CASRPGGPSYEQYF; J: TRBJ2-7; V: TRBV28
CDR3: CSTASSYNEQFF; J: TRBJ2-1; V: TRBV29-1
CDR3: CASSFTDLGYTF; J: TRBJ1-2; V: TRBV12-3/TRBV12-4
CDR3: CASSLRVSYEQYF; J: TRBJ2-7; V: TRBV7-2
CDR3: CASSPPRAATYNEQFF; J: TRBJ2-1; V: TRBV18
CDR3: CASSLLGGTEAFF; J: TRBJ1-1; V: TRBV7-2
CDR3: CAIGQGWETQYF; J: TRBJ2-5; V: TRBV10-3
CDR3: CAWMASGGNTEAFF; J: TRBJ1-1; V: TRBV30
CDR3: CAIKDSYEQYF; J: TRBJ2-7; V: TRBV6-5
CDR3: CASSSGNPGEKLFF; J: TRBJ1-4; V: TRBV7-9
CDR3: CAWSPGALNQPQHF; J: TRBJ1-5; V: TRBV30
CDR3: CASSLDGGTSSYEQYF; J: TRBJ2-7; V: TRBV5-4
CDR3: CASTRVFSGANVLTF; J: TRBJ2-6; V: TRBV6-4
CDR3: CASSSGQGLNSPLHF; J: TRBJ1-6; V: TRBV28
CDR3: CASSTLDGSYEQYF; J: TRBJ2-7; V: TRBV21-1
CDR3: CASSLMMLAGLFNEQFF; J: TRBJ2-1; V: TRBV28
CDR3: CASSIIWGRTSNIQYF; J: TRBJ2-4; V: TRBV19